The 2 T cell receptor beta chains below were found in one sample sequenced in a study of radiotherapy plus CTLA-4 blockade in lung cancer. TCRdb's copy holds only in-frame clones and misses some; the assay was immunoSEQ multiplex PCR. The sample holds roughly 97,000 clones, under 85% seen once. Source: peripheral blood, taken from a patient treated with radiotherapy plus ipilimumab. The receptors originated from a human donor with non-small cell lung cancer who had a partial response to radiotherapy plus ipilimumab. Some clones in this sample may be carry-over from other donors' samples.

The chain carries TRBV5-4 and TRBJ2-4; no clear D gene. Trimming pared 2 bases from V and 2 bases from J, leaving 8 bases between. This CDR3 is 14 amino acids long. Per germline, CDR1 SGHNT and CDR2 YYREEE (reference sequence). CDR3 in amino acids: CASSFYLTKNIQYF. CDR3 nucleotide sequence: TGTGCCAGCAGCTTCTACTTGACCAAAAACATTCAGTACTTC. Full variable domain (remainder filled in from reference TRBV5-4 and TRBJ2-4): ETGVTQSPTHLIKTRGQQVTLRCSSQSGHNTVSWYQQALGQGPQFIFQYYREEENGRGNFPPRFSGLQFPNYSSELNVNALELDDSALYLCASSFYLTKNIQYFGAGTRLSVL.

The chain joins TRBV4-2 to TRBJ1-1, with TRBD1 identical over 7 bases. Germline V gene lookup returns CDR1 LGHNA and CDR2 YNFKEQ. The CDR3 covers 11 residues. Germline trimming cut 3 bases from V and 12 bases from J; bases unmatched to any gene: 4. The CDR3 bases are TGTGCCAGCAGCCAGGGACAGCAATCTTTCTTT. Amino acid sequence: CASSQGQQSFF.